This is a list of T cell receptor beta chains from one sample in a study of T cell changes during pregnancy in multiple sclerosis. The data were produced by immunoSEQ multiplex PCR, yet TCRdb's version contains in-frame clones alone and is incomplete. The table has approximately 52,000 clones, 80% to 95% seen once. Sequenced here: CD4+ T cells from peripheral blood mononuclear cells, sampled after pregnancy. Source of these receptors: a female donor with multiple sclerosis, enrolled in a pregnancy study. Both conserved end residues are part of each CDR3. A D gene is named only where the DNA matches it firmly. For some rows the clone size is stated as once, few or many, or as a class when expanded; others skip it.

V gene	J gene	D gene	clone size	CDR3 DNA	CDR3 protein
TRBV7-2	TRBJ2-1	TRBD2	NA	TGTGCCAGCAGCTCGCCCGGGACTAGCGGCTATAGCTCCTACAATGAGCAGTTCTTC	CASSSPGTSGYSSYNEQFF
TRBV4-3	TRBJ2-1	NA	once	TGCGCCAGCAGCCGGGACAAGATCGATGAGCAGTTCTTC	CASSRDKIDEQFF
TRBV4-1	TRBJ2-2	TRBD2	NA	TGCGCCAGCAGCCAACCGACTAGCGGGATAAGGAACGGGGAGCTGTTTTTT	CASSQPTSGIRNGELFF
TRBV6-1	TRBJ2-2	NA	NA	TGTGCCAGCAGTGAAGCGCCAGGGTCCGGGGAGCTGTTTTTT	CASSEAPGSGELFF
TRBV11-3	TRBJ2-6	TRBD2	NA	TGTGCCAGCAGCACGCGGGGGGGGTCTGGGGCCAACGTCCTGACTTTC	CASSTRGGSGANVLTF
TRBV4-2	TRBJ1-2	NA	NA	TGTGCCAGCAGCCAAGTGGTTGACAGTTCCAAAGGCTATGGCTACACCTTC	CASSQVVDSSKGYGYTF
TRBV28	TRBJ2-2	TRBD2	NA	TGTGCCAGCAGTCAATATCGACTAGCAGAAAAGAACACCGGGGAGCTGTTTTTT	CASSQYRLAEKNTGELFF
TRBV4-2	TRBJ2-1	NA	NA	TGTGCCAGCAGCCAAGGCAAGGCGGTCAATGAGCAGTTCTTC	CASSQGKAVNEQFF
TRBV19	TRBJ1-5	NA	NA	TGTGCCAGTAGTATAGAGATTGGTGCCAGAAATCAGCCCCAGCATTTT	CASSIEIGARNQPQHF
TRBV10-3	TRBJ2-7	TRBD2	NA	TGTGCCATCAGGCCTAGACTAGCGGGACAATACGAGCAGTACTTC	CAIRPRLAGQYEQYF
TRBV7-9	TRBJ2-3	TRBD2	NA	TGTGCCAGCAGCGCCAGCGGGAGTCGGGCAGATACGCAGTATTTT	CASSASGSRADTQYF
TRBV28	TRBJ1-2	TRBD1	NA	TGTGCCAGCAGTTCGGGACAGGGGGCGGTTGGCTACACCTTC	CASSSGQGAVGYTF
TRBV14	TRBJ1-1	TRBD1	NA	TGTGCCAGCAGCCGACAGGGGAGAATGAACACTGAAGCTTTCTTT	CASSRQGRMNTEAFF
TRBV9	TRBJ1-2	TRBD1	NA	TGTGCCAGCAGCACGATCACTCCGACAGGGGACCTGAAAAAGGGCTACACCTTC	CASSTITPTGDLKKGYTF
TRBV5-1	TRBJ2-7	TRBD1	NA	TGCGCCAGCAGCCCCGGGACAGGTAATTACGAGCAGTACTTC	CASSPGTGNYEQYF
TRBV7-2	TRBJ1-1	NA	NA	TGTGCCAGCAGCTTCCAAGAGACAGGCACTGAAGCTTTCTTT	CASSFQETGTEAFF
TRBV6-6	TRBJ1-1	NA	NA	TGTGCCAGCAGTTACCGGGACATCGTACTCACTGAAGCTTTCTTT	CASSYRDIVLTEAFF
TRBV6-1	TRBJ2-7	NA	NA	TGTGCCAGCAGTGAATCGTGGATGGGGGCTTACGAGCAGTACTTC	CASSESWMGAYEQYF
TRBV5-8	TRBJ2-5	NA	NA	TGTGCCAGCAGCTTTTCAAGTCGGGAAGAGACCCAGTACTTC	CASSFSSREETQYF
TRBV28	TRBJ2-5	TRBD2	NA	TGTGCCAGCAGTTTCCTTTTTATCGGGACTAGCGGAGAAGGGGGGACCCAGTACTTC	CASSFLFIGTSGEGGTQYF
TRBV4-2	TRBJ2-1	TRBD1	NA	TGTGCCAGCAGCCAAGATCTCACAGGGGGCAAGAATGAGCAGTTCTTC	CASSQDLTGGKNEQFF
TRBV5-1	TRBJ1-2	NA	NA	TGCGCCAGCAGCTCACCGACAGGACCCTATGGCTACACCTTC	CASSSPTGPYGYTF